This T cell receptor beta chain appears in the sequencing data of a study of T-cell memory formation after mild COVID-19. Study-wide background: Largely, TCR clusters stayed within a single donor.

General study points: Chiefly within CM and EM were the contracting CD4+ clones; CD8+ ones were within EMRA.

Concerning this clonotype: Its matching antigen is unknown.

5'RACE with constant-segment primers yielded barcoded, UMI-tagged TCR alpha and TCR beta cDNA libraries. TCRdb analysed the 5' RACE reads with MiXCR anew, one entry per CDR3 protein. The profile shows tens of thousands of distinct CDR3 sequences, roughly 14% of them singletons. The germline V and J ends were trimmed by 8 bases and 2 bases, with 13 bases remaining between them. Germline lookup yields CDR1 KGHDR and CDR2 SFDVKD. This CDR3 comprises 14 residues. The source is an adult woman who had mild COVID-19 (a few samples of this study predate the infection). Cell type and time point are not known. Sequenced material: PBMCs or a T cell subset sorted from them (not recorded which). The J gene is TRBJ2-3, the V gene TRBV24-1; D tentatively reads TRBD1 or TRBD2 (6 bases each). CDR3 residues: CATTGGGNTDTQYF. The DNA for the CDR3 is TGTGCCACCACCGGAGGGGGGAACACAGATACGCAGTATTTT.